This paragraph reports one TCR beta chain. Its target is not known. Use of 60 Vbeta and 13 Jbeta primers characterized the PCR. Method: immunoSEQ multiplex PCR; TCRdb's copy keeps in-frame clones and lacks some. The sample yields around 98,000 clones, 69% seen once. The data are from a study of cytomegalovirus exposure and HLA in healthy donors. Points from the study as a whole: Association of a missense DCLRE1C variant with TCR beta V- and J-gene trimming was reported in a later analysis. Most TCR beta V segments were productive about 87% or about 30% of the time in an earlier analysis.

Among the donors, all were healthy bone marrow donors. This sequence originates from a female donor in good health and CMV-seronegative. The source material was PBMCs.

The CDR3 spells CASSIAQAYYGYTF. CDR3 DNA: TGTGCCAGTAGTATAGCCCAGGCATACTATGGCTACACCTTC. J is TRBJ1-2 and V is TRBV19; no reliable D call. The CDR3 covers 14 residues. V was trimmed by 1 base and J by 3 bases, leaving 9 bases between them. Germline CDR1 is LNHDA and CDR2 is SQIVND (reference sequence).